The clone carrying this TCR beta chain was seen at least ten times. The data are from a study of T cells in Graves' hyperthyroidism and ophthalmopathy. Germline CDR1 is SNHLY and CDR2 is FYNNEI. The CDR3 has 14 residues. V was trimmed by 6 bases and J by 2 bases, leaving 13 bases between them. The source material, RNA transcripts, was used to amplify TCR beta CDR3 regions. First-round RT-PCR with HTBI primers amplified the TCR CDR3 region. TCRdb independently ran MiXCR on the multiplex PCR reads; one entry per CDR3 protein. The sample records a few hundred thousand distinct CDR3 sequences, roughly an eighth being singletons.

The sequence came from a woman aged 40 to 50 with Graves' ophthalmopathy. This chain uses TRBV2 with TRBJ1-2; a possible D gene is TRBD1 (6 bases). The sequenced material came from blood. For the CDR3, the DNA is TGTGCCAGCAGGGCCGGGACAAACAACTATGGCTACACCTTC. Its translation is CASRAGTNNYGYTF.